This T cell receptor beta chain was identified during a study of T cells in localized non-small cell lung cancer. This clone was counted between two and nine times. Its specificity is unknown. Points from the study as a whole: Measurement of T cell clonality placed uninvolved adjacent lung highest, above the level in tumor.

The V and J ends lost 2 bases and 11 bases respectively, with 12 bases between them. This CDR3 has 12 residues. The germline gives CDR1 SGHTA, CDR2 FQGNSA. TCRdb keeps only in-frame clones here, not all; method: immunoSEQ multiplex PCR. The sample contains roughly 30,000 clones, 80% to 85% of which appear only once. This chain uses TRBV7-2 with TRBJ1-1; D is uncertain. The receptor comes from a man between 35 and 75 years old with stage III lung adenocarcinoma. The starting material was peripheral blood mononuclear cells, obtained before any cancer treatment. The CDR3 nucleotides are TGTGCCAGCAGCTTATCGTGGGGTACGGCTTTCTTT. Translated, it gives CASSLSWGTAFF. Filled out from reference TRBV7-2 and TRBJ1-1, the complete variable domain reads GAGVSQSPSNKVTEKGKDVELRCDPISGHTALYWYRQSLGQGLEFLIYFQGNSAPDKSGLPSDRFSAERTGGSVSTLTIQRTQQEDSAVYLCASSLSWGTAFFGQGTRLTVV.